This record concerns one T cell receptor (beta chain) sequence. Its antigen is unidentified. This record belongs to a study of blood T cells in healthy people across ages. Findings of the study overall: Significant beta diversity loss was already apparent by age roughly 40, declining roughly linearly.

V was cut by 6 bases and J by 5 bases, with 22 bases left in between. The CDR3 length is 15 residues. CDR1 and CDR2 (germline): DFQATT, SNEGSKA (reference sequence). A second PCR, run for about 7 to 12 cycles, used a sample-barcoded 5' primer plus a J-beta primer mix. The authors tagged each cDNA molecule using a template-switch adaptor with 12 random nucleotides. TCRdb re-derived calls from the 5' RACE reads in MiXCR, one entry per CDR3 protein. Of over a million distinct CDR3 sequences in the sample, 25% were seen once. The same data also contributed to another study, on T cells of mothers and their children. That source adds: The effect of thymic selection on TCR recombination output is similar between related and unrelated pairs.

The sample comprised blood. The source of this sequence is a girl aged 2 to 9 in good health. The chain links TRBV20-1 to TRBJ2-5; D possibly corresponds to TRBD2 (6 bases). This CDR3 reads CSAVSRDSLGETQYF. CDR3 bases: TGCAGTGCCGTTAGCCGGGACTCCCTGGGGGAGACCCAGTACTTC.